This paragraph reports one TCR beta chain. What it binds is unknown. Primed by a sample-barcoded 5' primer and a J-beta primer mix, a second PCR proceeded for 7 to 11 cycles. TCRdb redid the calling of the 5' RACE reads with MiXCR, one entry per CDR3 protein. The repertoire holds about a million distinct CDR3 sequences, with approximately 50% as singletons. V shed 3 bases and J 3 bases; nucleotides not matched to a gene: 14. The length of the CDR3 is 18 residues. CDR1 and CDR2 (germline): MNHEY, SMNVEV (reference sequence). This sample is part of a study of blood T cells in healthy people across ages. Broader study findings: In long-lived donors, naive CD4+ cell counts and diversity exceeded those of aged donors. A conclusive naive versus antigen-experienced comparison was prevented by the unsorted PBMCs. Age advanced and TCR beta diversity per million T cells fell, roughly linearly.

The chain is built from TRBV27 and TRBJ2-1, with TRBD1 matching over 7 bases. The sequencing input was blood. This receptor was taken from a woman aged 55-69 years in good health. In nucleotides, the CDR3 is TGTGCCAGCAGTTTGGGTCAGGACCAGGGGGTAGTCTACAATGAGCAGTTCTTC. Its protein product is CASSLGQDQGVVYNEQFF.